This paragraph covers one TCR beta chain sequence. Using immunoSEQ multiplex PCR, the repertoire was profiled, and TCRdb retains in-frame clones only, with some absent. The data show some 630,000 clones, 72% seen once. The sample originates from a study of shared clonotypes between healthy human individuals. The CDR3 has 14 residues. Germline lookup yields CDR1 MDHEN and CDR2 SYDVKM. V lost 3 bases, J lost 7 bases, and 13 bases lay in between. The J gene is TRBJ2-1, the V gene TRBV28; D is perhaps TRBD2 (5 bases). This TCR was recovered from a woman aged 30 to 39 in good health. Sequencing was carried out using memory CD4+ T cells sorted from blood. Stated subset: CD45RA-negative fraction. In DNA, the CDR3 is TGTGCCAGCAGTTTGGCCGCAGGAGGAAATGAGCAGTTCTTC. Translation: CASSLAAGGNEQFF.